Listed here are 20 T cell receptor beta chains from one sample, sequenced in a study of blood T cell repertoires in COVID-19 (dated by TCRdb to the early 2020s). Receptor libraries were prepared by the immunoSEQ multiplex PCR assay. TCRdb stores this immuneACCESS table with in-frame sequences only. Part of the clones is absent; in the studies checked, under half of the shortfall reflects unresolved V genes, and no reason is known for the rest. This sample comprises some 240,000 clones, 65% to 90% of them detected only once. The top ten clonotypes cover over 1.2% of the sample. Sequenced input: peripheral blood. The receptors originated from a woman between 40 and 55 years old who had recovered from COVID-19.

This clone has just one count. This rearrangement joins TRBV6-2 or TRBV6-3 to TRBJ2-1; 7 bases agree with TRBD1. The V gene end was trimmed by 4 bases and the J gene end by 9 bases; junction bases not matched to a gene: 9. In germline, CDR1 is MNHEY, CDR2 SVGEGT. There are 14 residues in the CDR3. CDR3 residues: CASSLQGSRSEQFF. In DNA form, the CDR3 reads TGTGCCAGCAGTTTACAGGGGAGTCGGAGTGAGCAGTTCTTC.

This clone was recorded once. V is TRBV7-3 and J is TRBJ1-3, with unresolved D. Germline CDR1 and CDR2: SGHTA and FQGTGA. CDR3 length equals 11 residues. V was clipped by 7 bases and J by 8 bases, with 9 bases between them. CDR3: CASNDGDTIYF. The DNA for the CDR3 is TGTGCCAGCAATGACGGAGACACCATATATTTT.

This chain links TRBV5-1 with TRBJ2-3; 9 bases line up with TRBD2. V lost 4 bases and J lost 5; bases outside the gene matches: 8. Germline CDR1 reads SGHRS; CDR2 reads YFSETQ. The CDR3 covers 15 residues. The CDR3 protein is CASSTLAGGRDTQYF. CDR3 bases: TGCGCCAGCAGCACTTTGGCGGGGGGGAGAGATACGCAGTATTTT.

The table lists this clone with a count of one. This rearrangement joins TRBV6-1 to TRBJ2-5, with TRBD1 matching 9 bases. In germline, CDR1 is MNHNS, CDR2 SASEGT. Trimming removed 2 bases from V and 4 bases from J; junction bases left unmatched: 8. CDR3 length: 16 amino acids. CDR3 coding DNA: TGTGCCAGCAGTGAAATTCCGGGACAGGGTCGAGAGACCCAGTACTTC. Translating it yields CASSEIPGQGRETQYF.

The chain uses TRBV6-6 and TRBJ1-5; D possibly corresponds to TRBD1 (5 bases). This CDR3 is built from 13 residues. The germline V gene encodes CDR1 MNHNY and CDR2 SVGAGI (reference sequence). Trimming took 2 bases from V and 7 from J, leaving 9 bases between them. In DNA form, the CDR3 reads TGTGCCAGCAGTTACGGGCGGGACCAGCCCCAGCATTTT. Translating it yields CASSYGRDQPQHF.

The table lists this clone with a count of one. This chain joins TRBV5-4 and TRBJ1-2; perhaps TRBD1 as D (6 bases). CDR3 size: 14 residues. The germline V gene encodes CDR1 SGHNT and CDR2 YYREEE (reference sequence). The V end was cut by 5 bases, the J end by 12 bases, with 23 bases between. CDR3 bases: TGTGCCAGCAGTTCCGGGGGGCGCATAGGGGCCCACACCTTC. It specifies CASSSGGRIGAHTF.

J is TRBJ1-4 and V is TRBV10-3, with D uncertain. The CDR3 runs 13 residues. V was clipped by 4 bases and J by 0 bases, with 3 bases between them. Germline values: CDR1 ENHRY, CDR2 SYGVKD. CDR3 sequence reads: CAISAATNEKLFF. CDR3 bases: TGTGCCATCAGTGCTGCAACTAATGAAAAACTGTTTTTT.

The gene calls are TRBV6-5 and TRBJ2-5; D unclear. This CDR3 has 14 residues. In germline, CDR1 is MNHEY, CDR2 SVGAGI. V lost 2 bases and J 3 bases, leaving 10 bases between the germline ends. The CDR3 loop reads CASSYGVPKETQYF. Written as DNA, the CDR3 is TGTGCCAGCAGTTACGGAGTTCCCAAAGAGACCCAGTACTTC.

The rearrangement uses TRBV30 and TRBJ2-2; TRBD1 is a possible D gene (6 bases). Trimming took off 2 bases at V and 7 bases at J, with 11 bases between the two ends. The CDR3 length is 13 residues. The germline V gene encodes CDR1 GTSNPN and CDR2 SVGIG (reference sequence). CDR3 bases: TGTGCCTGGAGTCACAGGGAGATCGGGGAGCTGTTTTTT. Encoded protein: CAWSHREIGELFF.

The chain joins TRBV7-2 to TRBJ2-1, with 8 bases identical to TRBD2. Unmatched junction bases numbered 8, after V lost 5 bases and J lost 8 bases. The germline V gene has CDR1 SGHTA and CDR2 FQGNSA. The CDR3 extends over 14 amino acids. The CDR3 DNA sequence: TGTGCCAGCAGCGACCGACGGGGGGGCGATGAGCAGTTCTTC. As protein: CASSDRRGGDEQFF.

The chain carries TRBV10-3 and TRBJ1-1; D is perhaps TRBD1 (5 bases). There are 15 residues in the CDR3. The V end lost 2 bases, the J end lost 1 base, and 11 bases lay between the germline ends. Germline CDR1 is ENHRY and CDR2 is SYGVKD. The CDR3 DNA reads as TGTGCCATCAGTGAGCCCCTTCAGGGGAACACTGAAGCTTTCTTT. Translation gives CAISEPLQGNTEAFF.

This clone was observed a few times. The V gene is TRBV6-2 or TRBV6-3, the J gene TRBJ2-2; unclear D gene. The V gene lost 5 bases and the J gene lost 6 bases, with 10 bases spanning the gap. CDR1 is MNHEY and CDR2 is SVGEGT in the germline V gene. The length of the CDR3 is 13 residues. The CDR3 loop is CASSRAGSGELFF. For the CDR3, the DNA is TGTGCCAGCAGTCGCGCAGGCTCCGGGGAGCTGTTTTTT.

V is TRBV4-2 and J is TRBJ2-3, with 7 bases matching TRBD2. This CDR3 is built from 19 residues. Germline assignment: CDR1 LGHNA and CDR2 YNFKEQ. Trimming removed 0 bases from V and 2 bases from J; junction bases left unmatched: 14. The CDR3 loop reads CASSQEISLAVGVTDTQYF. CDR3 coding DNA: TGTGCCAGCAGCCAAGAAATTTCGCTAGCGGTGGGGGTCACAGATACGCAGTATTTT.

The chain recombines TRBV10-3 with TRBJ1-5, with a tentative D call TRBD1 (6 bases). Trimming took off 4 bases at V and 7 bases at J, with 17 bases between the two ends. Germline V gives CDR1 ENHRY, CDR2 SYGVKD. CDR3 length: 15 amino acids. CDR3 residues: CAISVGGRGEQPQHF. CDR3 coding DNA: TGTGCCATCAGTGTCGGAGGCAGGGGTGAACAGCCCCAGCATTTT.

The chain has TRBV6-2 or TRBV6-3 and TRBJ1-5; D possibly corresponds to TRBD1 (6 bases). Trimming removed 2 bases from V and 5 bases from J, with 13 bases in between. Germline V gene sequence: CDR1 MNHEY, CDR2 SVGEGT. The CDR3 sequence is 15 residues long. CDR3 region: CASSYVVGGDQPQHF. The CDR3 DNA is TGTGCCAGCAGTTACGTCGTAGGGGGGGATCAGCCCCAGCATTTT.

J is TRBJ1-1 and V is TRBV10-3; D possibly corresponds to TRBD1 (5 bases). In germline, CDR1 is ENHRY, CDR2 SYGVKD. V shed 0 bases and J shed 2 bases, with 7 bases lying between them. This CDR3 comprises 14 residues. The CDR3 DNA is TGTGCCATCAGTGAGTCGGGGCCAAACACTGAAGCTTTCTTT. Translated: CAISESGPNTEAFF.

The J gene is TRBJ2-7, the V gene TRBV7-9, with D possibly matching TRBD1 (6 bases). V was clipped by 1 base and J by 5 bases, with 6 bases between them. CDR1 and CDR2 (germline): SEHNR, FQNEAQ (reference sequence). CDR3 size: 12 residues. This CDR3 reads CASSLEGDEQYF. The CDR3 nucleotides are TGTGCCAGCAGCTTAGAGGGGGACGAGCAGTACTTC.

This clone was seen just once. This same CDR3 is encoded by further DNA sequences in the sample. The chain has TRBV19 and TRBJ2-1; TRBD2 agrees at 9 bases. V dropped 3 bases and J dropped 4; count of bases not matched to a gene: 4. The CDR3 loop spans 15 amino acids. Germline V gives CDR1 LNHDA, CDR2 SQIVND (reference sequence). Here the CDR3 reads CASSISGGSYNEQFF. The CDR3 bases are TGTGCCAGTAGTATCAGCGGGGGGTCATACAATGAGCAGTTCTTC.

This chain uses TRBV3-1 (or the pseudogene TRBV3-2) with TRBJ2-2, with D uncertain. This CDR3 has 16 amino acids. Germline V CDR1 and CDR2: LGHDT, YNNKEL (reference sequence). Trimming pared 1 base from V and 1 base from J, leaving 10 bases between. The chain's CDR3 is CASSQGWAGNTGELFF. In nucleotides, the CDR3 is TGTGCCAGCAGCCAAGGGTGGGCAGGGAACACCGGGGAGCTGTTTTTT.

This clone has more than one count but fewer than ten. The V gene is TRBV27, the J gene TRBJ2-7; a possible D gene is TRBD1 (6 bases). The germline V gene encodes CDR1 MNHEY and CDR2 SMNVEV (reference sequence). The CDR3 extends over 15 amino acids. Deletions cut 5 bases from V and 3 bases from J, with 17 bases between. The CDR3 reads CASSIYPGHNYEQYF. The CDR3 DNA reads as TGTGCCAGCAGTATATATCCGGGACACAACTACGAGCAGTACTTC.